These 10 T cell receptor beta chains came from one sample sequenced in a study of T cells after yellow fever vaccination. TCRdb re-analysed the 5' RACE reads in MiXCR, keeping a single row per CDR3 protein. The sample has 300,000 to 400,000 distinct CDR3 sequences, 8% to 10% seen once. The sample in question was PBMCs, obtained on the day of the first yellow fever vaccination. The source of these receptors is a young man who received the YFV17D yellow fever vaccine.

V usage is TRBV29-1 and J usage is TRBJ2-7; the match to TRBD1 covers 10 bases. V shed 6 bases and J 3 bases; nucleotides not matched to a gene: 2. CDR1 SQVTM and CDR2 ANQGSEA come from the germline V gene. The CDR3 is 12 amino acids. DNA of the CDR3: TGCAGCGTGGGGGACAGGGGCTACGAGCAGTACTTC. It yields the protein CSVGDRGYEQYF.

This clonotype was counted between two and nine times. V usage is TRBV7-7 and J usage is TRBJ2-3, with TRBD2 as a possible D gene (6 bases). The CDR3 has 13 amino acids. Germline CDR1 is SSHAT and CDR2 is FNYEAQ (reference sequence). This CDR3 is CASAGRLSDTQYF. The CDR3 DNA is TGTGCTAGCGCAGGGAGGCTATCAGATACGCAGTATTTT.

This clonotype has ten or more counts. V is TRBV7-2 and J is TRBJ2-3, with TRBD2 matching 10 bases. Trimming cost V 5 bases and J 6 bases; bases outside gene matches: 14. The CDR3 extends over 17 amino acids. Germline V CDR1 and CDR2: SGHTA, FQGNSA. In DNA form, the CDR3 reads TGTGCCAGCAGCGCCTTGACTAGCGGGTTAACAGACGATACGCAGTATTTT. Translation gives CASSALTSGLTDDTQYF.

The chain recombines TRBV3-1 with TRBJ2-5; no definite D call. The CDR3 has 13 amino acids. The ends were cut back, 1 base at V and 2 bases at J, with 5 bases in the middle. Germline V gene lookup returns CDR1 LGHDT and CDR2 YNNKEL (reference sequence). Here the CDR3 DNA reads TGTGCCAGCAGCCAAGCCGGGCAAGAGACCCAGTACTTC. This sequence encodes CASSQAGQETQYF.

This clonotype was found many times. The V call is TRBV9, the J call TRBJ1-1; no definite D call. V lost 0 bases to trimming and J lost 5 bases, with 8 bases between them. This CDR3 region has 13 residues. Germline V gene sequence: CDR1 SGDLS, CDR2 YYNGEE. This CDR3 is CASSVALGTEAFF. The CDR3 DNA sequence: TGTGCCAGCAGCGTAGCTTTGGGAACTGAAGCTTTCTTT.

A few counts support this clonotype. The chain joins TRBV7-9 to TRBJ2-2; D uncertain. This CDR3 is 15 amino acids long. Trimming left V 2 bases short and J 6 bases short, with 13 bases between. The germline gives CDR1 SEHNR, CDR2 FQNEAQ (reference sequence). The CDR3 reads CASSLLKTTAGELFF. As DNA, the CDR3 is TGTGCCAGCAGCTTATTGAAAACTACCGCCGGGGAGCTGTTTTTT.

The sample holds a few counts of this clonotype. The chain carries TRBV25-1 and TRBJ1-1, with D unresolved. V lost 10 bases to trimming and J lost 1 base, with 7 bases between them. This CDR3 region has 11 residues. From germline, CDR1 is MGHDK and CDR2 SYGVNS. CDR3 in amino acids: CATGRNTEAFF. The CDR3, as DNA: TGTGCCACCGGAAGGAACACTGAAGCTTTCTTT.

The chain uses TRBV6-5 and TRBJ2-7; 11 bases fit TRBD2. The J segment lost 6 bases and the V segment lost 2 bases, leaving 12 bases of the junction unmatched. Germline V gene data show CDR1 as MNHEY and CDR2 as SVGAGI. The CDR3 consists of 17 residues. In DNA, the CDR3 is TGTGCCAGCAGTTACGGTCACCTTTCTAGCGGGGGGAGCGAGCAGTACTTC. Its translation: CASSYGHLSSGGSEQYF.

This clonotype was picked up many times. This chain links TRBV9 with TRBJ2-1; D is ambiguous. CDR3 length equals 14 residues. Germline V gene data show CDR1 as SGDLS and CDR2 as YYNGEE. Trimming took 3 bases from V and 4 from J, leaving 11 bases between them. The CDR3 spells CASSAESGYNEQFF. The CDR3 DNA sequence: TGTGCCAGCAGCGCCGAGTCCGGGTACAATGAGCAGTTCTTC. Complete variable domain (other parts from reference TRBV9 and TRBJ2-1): DSGVTQTPKHLITATGQRVTLRCSPRSGDLSVYWYQQSLDQGLQFLIQYYNGEERAKGNILERFSAQQFPDLHSELNLSSLELGDSALYFCASSAESGYNEQFFGPGTRLTVL.

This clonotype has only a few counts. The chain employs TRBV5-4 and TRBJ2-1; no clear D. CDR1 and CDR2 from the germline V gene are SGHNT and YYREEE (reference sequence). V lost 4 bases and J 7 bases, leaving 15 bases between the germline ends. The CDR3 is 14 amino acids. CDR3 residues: CASSTDGQINEQFF. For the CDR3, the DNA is TGTGCCAGCAGCACCGACGGGCAGATAAATGAGCAGTTCTTC.